Detailed here is one T cell receptor (beta chain). Its antigen remains unknown. This record belongs to a study of cytomegalovirus exposure and HLA in healthy donors. Each donor was healthy, and each was a bone marrow donor. Despite likely unrecorded immune exposures, the donors were nominally healthy at the time of sampling. It was with 60 Vbeta and 13 Jbeta primers that the PCR ran. Using immunoSEQ multiplex PCR, the repertoire was profiled, and TCRdb retains in-frame clones only, with some absent. The table lists some 90,000 clones, about 81% of them singletons. Study-level points and caveats: After further analysis at a later stage, under 20,000 TCR beta sequences were associated with HLA alleles at 0.05 false discovery rate. In a later analysis, TCR beta V- and J-gene trimming was associated with a missense DCLRE1C variant.

The origin of this receptor is a man aged 35-49 years in good health and CMV-seronegative. Sequencing was performed on PBMCs.

In DNA form, the CDR3 reads TGTGCCAGTAGTACTCCGGGACAGATCTTGAACACTGAAGCTTTCTTT. It translates to CASSTPGQILNTEAFF. The rearrangement links TRBV19 to TRBJ1-1; 7 bases match TRBD1. Germline CDR1 reads LNHDA; CDR2 reads SQIVND (reference sequence). The CDR3 is 16 amino acids. V lost 4 bases to trimming and J lost 0 bases; unmatched junction nucleotides: 8.